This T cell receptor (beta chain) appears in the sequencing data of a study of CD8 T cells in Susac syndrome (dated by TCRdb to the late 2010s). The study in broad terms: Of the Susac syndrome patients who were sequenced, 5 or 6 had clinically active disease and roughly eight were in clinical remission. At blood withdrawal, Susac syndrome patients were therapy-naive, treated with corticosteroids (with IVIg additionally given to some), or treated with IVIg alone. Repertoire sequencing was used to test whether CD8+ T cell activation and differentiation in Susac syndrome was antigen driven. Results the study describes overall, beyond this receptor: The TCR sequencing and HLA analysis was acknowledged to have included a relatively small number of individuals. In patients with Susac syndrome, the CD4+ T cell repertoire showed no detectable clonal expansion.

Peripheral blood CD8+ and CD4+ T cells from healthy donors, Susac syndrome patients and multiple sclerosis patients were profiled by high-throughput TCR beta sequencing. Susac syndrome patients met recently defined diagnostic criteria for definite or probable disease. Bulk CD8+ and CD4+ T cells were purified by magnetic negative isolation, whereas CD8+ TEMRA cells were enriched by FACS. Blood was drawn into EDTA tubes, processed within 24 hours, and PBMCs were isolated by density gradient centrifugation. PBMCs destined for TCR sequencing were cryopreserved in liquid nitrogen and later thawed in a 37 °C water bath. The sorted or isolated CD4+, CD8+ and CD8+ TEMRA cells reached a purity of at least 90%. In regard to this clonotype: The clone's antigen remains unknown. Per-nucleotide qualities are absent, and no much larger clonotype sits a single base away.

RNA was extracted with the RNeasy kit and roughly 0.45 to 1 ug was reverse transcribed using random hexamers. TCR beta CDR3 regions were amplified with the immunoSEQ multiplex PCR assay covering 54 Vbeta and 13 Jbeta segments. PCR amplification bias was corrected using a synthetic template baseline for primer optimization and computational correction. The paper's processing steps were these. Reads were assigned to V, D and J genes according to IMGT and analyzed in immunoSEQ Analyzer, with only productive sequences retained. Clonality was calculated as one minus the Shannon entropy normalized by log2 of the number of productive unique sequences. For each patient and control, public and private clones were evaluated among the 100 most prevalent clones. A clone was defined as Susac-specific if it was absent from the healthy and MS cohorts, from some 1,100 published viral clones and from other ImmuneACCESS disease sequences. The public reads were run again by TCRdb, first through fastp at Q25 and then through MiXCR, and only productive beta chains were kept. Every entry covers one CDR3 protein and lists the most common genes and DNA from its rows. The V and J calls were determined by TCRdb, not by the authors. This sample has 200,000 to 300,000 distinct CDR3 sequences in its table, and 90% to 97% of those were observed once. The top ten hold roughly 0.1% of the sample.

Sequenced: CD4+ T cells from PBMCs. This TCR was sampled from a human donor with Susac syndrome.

The base sequence is TGTGCCAGCAGTCCAAACGACAGGGATGAAAAACTGTTTTTT. This translates into CASSPNDRDEKLFF. The chain is encoded by TRBV7-9 joined to TRBJ1-4; 7 junctional bases match TRBD1. In the germline V gene (reference sequence), CDR1 corresponds to SEHNR and CDR2 to FQNEAQ. Spanning cysteine to phenylalanine, the CDR3 consists of 14 amino acids. Left in the record is the CDR3 DNA by itself, 42 bases read in frame from the first base. At the junction V is shortened by 6 bases and J by 6 bases; bases outside the gene matches: 7.